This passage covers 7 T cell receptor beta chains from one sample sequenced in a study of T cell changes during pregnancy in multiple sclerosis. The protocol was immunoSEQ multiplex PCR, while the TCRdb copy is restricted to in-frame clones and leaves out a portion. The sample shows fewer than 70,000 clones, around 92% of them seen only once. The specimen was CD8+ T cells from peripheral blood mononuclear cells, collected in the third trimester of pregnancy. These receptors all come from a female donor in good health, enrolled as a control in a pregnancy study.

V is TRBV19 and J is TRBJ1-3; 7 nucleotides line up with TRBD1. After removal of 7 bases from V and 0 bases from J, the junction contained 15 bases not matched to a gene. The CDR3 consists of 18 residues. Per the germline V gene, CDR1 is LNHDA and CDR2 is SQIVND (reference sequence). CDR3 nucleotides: TGTGCCAGTACCCAATCGCCCTTCGACAGGGTCTCTGGAAACACCATATATTTT. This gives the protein CASTQSPFDRVSGNTIYF. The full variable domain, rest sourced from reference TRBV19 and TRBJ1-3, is DGGITQSPKYLFRKEGQNVTLSCEQNLNHDAMYWYRQDPGQGLRLIYYSQIVNDFQKGDIAEGYSVSREKKESFPLTVTSAQKNPTAFYLCASTQSPFDRVSGNTIYFGEGSWLTVV.

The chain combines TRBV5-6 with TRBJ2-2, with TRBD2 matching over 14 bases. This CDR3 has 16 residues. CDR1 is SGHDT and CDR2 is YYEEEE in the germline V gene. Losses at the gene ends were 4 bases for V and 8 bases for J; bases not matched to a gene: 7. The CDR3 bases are TGTGCCAGCAGCGAAGGGACTAGCGGGGGTGTGGGGGAGCTGTTTTTT. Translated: CASSEGTSGGVGELFF.

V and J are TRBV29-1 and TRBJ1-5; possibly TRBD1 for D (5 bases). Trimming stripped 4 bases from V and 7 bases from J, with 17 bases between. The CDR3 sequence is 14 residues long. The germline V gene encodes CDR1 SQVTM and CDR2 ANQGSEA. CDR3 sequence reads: CSVGDTRRGQPQHF. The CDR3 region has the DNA TGCAGCGTTGGAGACACCAGGCGGGGGCAGCCCCAGCATTTT.

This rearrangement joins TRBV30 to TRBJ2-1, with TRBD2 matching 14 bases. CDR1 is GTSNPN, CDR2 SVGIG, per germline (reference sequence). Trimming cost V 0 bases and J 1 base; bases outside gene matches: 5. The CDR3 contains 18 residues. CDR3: CAWSVGLAGAGSYNEQFF. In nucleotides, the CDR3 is TGTGCCTGGAGTGTGGGACTAGCGGGGGCCGGGTCCTACAATGAGCAGTTCTTC.

For the CDR3, the DNA is TGTGCCAGCAGTTACCCGGGACAGCAGAACTATGGCTACACCTTC. It translates to CASSYPGQQNYGYTF. The V gene is TRBV28, the J gene TRBJ1-2; 7 positions match TRBD1. CDR1 is MDHEN and CDR2 is SYDVKM in the germline V gene. J lost 2 bases, V lost 4 bases, and 7 bases had no gene match. The length of the CDR3 is 15 residues.

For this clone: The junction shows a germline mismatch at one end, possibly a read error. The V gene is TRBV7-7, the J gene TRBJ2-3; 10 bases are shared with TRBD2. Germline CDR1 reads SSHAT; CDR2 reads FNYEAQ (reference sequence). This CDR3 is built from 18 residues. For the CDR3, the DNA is TGTGCTAGCAGCTTAGGGCCCGTAGCGGGGGGCATGATAGATACGCAGTATTTT. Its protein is CASSLGPVAGGMIDTQYF.

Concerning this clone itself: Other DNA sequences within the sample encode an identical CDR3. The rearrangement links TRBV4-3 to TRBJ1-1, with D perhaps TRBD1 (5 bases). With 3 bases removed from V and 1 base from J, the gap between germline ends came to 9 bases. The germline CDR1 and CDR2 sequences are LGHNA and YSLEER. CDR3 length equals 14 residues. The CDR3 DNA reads TGCGCCAGCAGCCAGCGGGGGGGGAACACTGAAGCTTTCTTT. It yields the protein CASSQRGGNTEAFF.